Listed here are 7 T cell receptor beta chains from one sample, sequenced in a study of identical twins. TCRdb used MiXCR to reprocess the 5' RACE reads, holding one entry per CDR3 protein. Of hundreds of thousands of distinct CDR3 sequences listed, over 8.5% are singletons. These same data were also listed under a study on yellow fever vaccine responses in identical twins.

Material: PBMCs. The receptors were sampled from a woman under 30 in good health.

This clonotype was detected a few times. The chain is built from TRBV9 and TRBJ1-1; perhaps TRBD1 as D (6 bases). The V end was cut by 2 bases, the J end by 5 bases, with 13 bases between. The CDR3 length is 14 residues. The germline gives CDR1 SGDLS, CDR2 YYNGEE. CDR3 residues: CASSVGNRETEAFF. The DNA of the CDR3 is TGTGCCAGCAGCGTGGGGAACAGGGAGACTGAAGCTTTCTTT.

This clonotype has only a few counts. This chain joins TRBV29-1 and TRBJ2-1; D perhaps matches TRBD1 (9 bases). The V and J ends lost 6 bases and 15 bases respectively, with 30 bases between them. Germline V gene lookup returns CDR1 SQVTM and CDR2 ANQGSEA. The CDR3 runs to 15 residues. CDR3 DNA: TGCAGCGTACCTACAGGGGGCAATCTGGCGGGAGGTGCGTTCTTC. Translating it yields CSVPTGGNLAGGAFF.

This clonotype was counted between two and nine times. The V call is TRBV10-3, the J call TRBJ2-1; 12 nucleotides align to TRBD2. Germline V lookup: CDR1 ENHRY, CDR2 SYGVKD. The CDR3 has 14 residues. Losses at the gene ends were 7 bases for V and 6 bases for J; bases not matched to a gene: 4. CDR3 in amino acids: CAIKTSGRGNEQFF. CDR3 DNA sequence: TGTGCCATCAAGACTAGCGGGAGAGGCAATGAGCAGTTCTTC.

This clonotype has more than one count but fewer than ten. The chain combines TRBV12-5 with TRBJ2-7; 7 positions agree with TRBD1. Germline V gene data show CDR1 as LGHNT and CDR2 as FRNRAP. CDR3 length equals 13 residues. Unmatched junction bases numbered 5, after V lost 3 bases and J lost 6 bases. The CDR3 DNA is TGTGCTAGTGGTTTAACAGGGGAATCCGAGCAGTACTTC. Protein product: CASGLTGESEQYF.

A few counts support this clonotype. The chain employs TRBV11-2 and TRBJ2-5; TRBD2 aligns across 9 bases. CDR1 and CDR2 (germline): SGHAT, FQNNGV. J gave up 4 bases and V 5 bases, and 17 bases lay outside the gene matches. CDR3 length equals 18 residues. The CDR3 DNA sequence: TGTGCCAGCAGCCCCCCAGCGTGGAAGCGGGAGGAGGGAGAGACCCAGTACTTC. This gives the protein CASSPPAWKREEGETQYF.

CDR3 sequence (DNA): TGTGCCACCAGCAGAGATAGGGCGGATGAGCAGTTCTTC. Amino acid sequence: CATSRDRADEQFF. V is TRBV15 and J is TRBJ2-1; D is uncertain. With 0 bases removed from V and 8 bases from J, the gap between germline ends came to 8 bases. Germline assignment: CDR1 LNHNV and CDR2 YYDKDF (reference sequence). The CDR3 sequence is 13 residues long.

Ten or more counts support this clonotype. The chain has TRBV5-1 and TRBJ1-4, with a tentative D call TRBD1 (6 bases). This CDR3 has 15 amino acids. The germline gives CDR1 SGHRS, CDR2 YFSETQ. V lost 6 bases and J 5 bases, leaving 17 bases between the germline ends. The CDR3 loop reads CASKPTGTQNEKLFF. The CDR3 DNA follows: TGCGCCAGCAAACCCACCGGGACACAAAATGAAAAACTGTTTTTT.